The 5 T cell receptor beta chains given below trace back to one sample, sequenced in a study of metastatic and nonmetastatic thyroid tumors. MiXCR re-clonotyped the PCR reads for TCRdb. There are over 7,500 clones in the sample; about a quarter occur only once, and about 5.9% lies in the top ten. Each patient came to thyroid surgery without any prior treatment (of any kind). Sequencing was performed on adjacent normal tissue. The receptors stem from a female donor with papillary thyroid cancer or a benign thyroid nodule (not recorded which). Some clones in this sample may be carry-over from other donors' samples.

CDR3 sequence: CASRTPGNTIYF. CDR3 bases: TGTGCCAGCAGAACGCCTGGAAACACCATATATTTT. The chain employs TRBV13 and TRBJ1-3, with D unclear. The CDR3 length is 12 residues. The V and J ends lost 6 bases and 2 bases respectively, with 5 bases between them. Per germline, CDR1 PRHDT and CDR2 FYEKMQ (reference sequence).

This rearrangement joins TRBV30 to TRBJ2-5; D is undetermined. Trimming shortened V by 0 bases and J by 5 bases, and 4 bases separated the two germline ends. CDR1 and CDR2 from the germline V gene are GTSNPN and SVGIG (reference sequence). The CDR3 runs to 11 residues. CDR3 nucleotides: TGTGCCTGGAGTGTATGGGAGACCCAGTACTTC. Translating gives CAWSVWETQYF.

In DNA, the CDR3 is TGTGCCAGCGCGGGGTACCTTAGCACCGGGGAGCTGTTTTTT. Translation: CASAGYLSTGELFF. The chain couples TRBV2 to TRBJ2-2, with D perhaps matching TRBD2 (6 bases). The ends were cut back, 8 bases at V and 4 bases at J, with 14 bases in the middle. The CDR3 contains 14 residues. Germline CDR1 reads SNHLY; CDR2 reads FYNNEI.

The chain uses TRBV7-3 and TRBJ2-7; D ambiguous. Germline V gives CDR1 SGHTA, CDR2 FQGTGA. The length of the CDR3 is 14 residues. The ends were cut back, 5 bases at V and 7 bases at J, with 18 bases in the middle. The CDR3 DNA is TGTGCCAGCAGCCTGGACCGGTCATCTGAGGAGCAGTACTTC. Its translation is CASSLDRSSEEQYF.

Many counts were recorded for this clone. The rearrangement links TRBV2 to TRBJ1-1; TRBD1 is a possible D gene (6 bases). V was clipped by 6 bases and J by 11 bases, with 19 bases between them. The germline V gene has CDR1 SNHLY and CDR2 FYNNEI. CDR3 size: 13 residues. The CDR3 nucleotides read TGTGCCAGCAGCACAAGGACAGTCGAGGGGGCTTTCTTT. Protein product: CASSTRTVEGAFF. The whole variable domain, remainder taken from reference TRBV2 and TRBJ1-1, is EPEVTQTPSHQVTQMGQEVILRCVPISNHLYFYWYRQILGQKVEFLVSFYNNEISEKSEIFDDQFSVERPDGSNFTLKIRSTKLEDSAMYFCASSTRTVEGAFFGQGTRLTVV.